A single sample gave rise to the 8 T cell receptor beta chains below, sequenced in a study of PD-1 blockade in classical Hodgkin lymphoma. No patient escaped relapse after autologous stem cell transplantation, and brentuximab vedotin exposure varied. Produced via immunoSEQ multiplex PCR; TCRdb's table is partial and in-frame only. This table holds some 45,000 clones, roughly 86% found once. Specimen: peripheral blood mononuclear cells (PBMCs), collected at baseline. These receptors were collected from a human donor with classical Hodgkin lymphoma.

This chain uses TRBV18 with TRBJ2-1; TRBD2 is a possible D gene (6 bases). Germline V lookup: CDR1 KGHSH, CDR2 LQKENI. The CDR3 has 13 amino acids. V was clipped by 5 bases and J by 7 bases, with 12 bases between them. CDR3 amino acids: CASSSGTSNEQFF. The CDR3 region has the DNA TGTGCCAGCTCATCCGGGACTTCTAATGAGCAGTTCTTC. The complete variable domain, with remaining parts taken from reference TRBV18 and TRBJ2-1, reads NAGVMQNPRHLVRRRGQEARLRCSPMKGHSHVYWYRQLPEEGLKFMVYLQKENIIDESGMPKERFSAEFPKEGPSILRIQQVVRGDSAAYFCASSSGTSNEQFFGPGTRLTVL.

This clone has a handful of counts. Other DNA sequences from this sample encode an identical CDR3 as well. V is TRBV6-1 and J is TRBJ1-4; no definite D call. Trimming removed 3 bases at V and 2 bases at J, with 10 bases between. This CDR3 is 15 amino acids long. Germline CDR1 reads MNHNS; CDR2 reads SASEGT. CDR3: CASSEQPVTNEKLFF. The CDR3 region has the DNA TGTGCCAGCAGTGAGCAGCCCGTCACTAATGAAAAACTGTTTTTT.

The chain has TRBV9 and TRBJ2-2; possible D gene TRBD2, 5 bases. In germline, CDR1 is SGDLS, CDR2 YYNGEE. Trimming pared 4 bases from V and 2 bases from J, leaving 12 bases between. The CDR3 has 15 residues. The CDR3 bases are TGTGCCAGCAGCCCAGGAGGCGGTAACACCGGGGAGCTGTTTTTT. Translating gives CASSPGGGNTGELFF.

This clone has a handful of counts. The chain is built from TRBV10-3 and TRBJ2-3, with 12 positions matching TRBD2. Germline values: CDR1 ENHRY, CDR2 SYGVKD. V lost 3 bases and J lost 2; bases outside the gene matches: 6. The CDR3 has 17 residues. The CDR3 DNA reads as TGTGCCATCAGTGATTTAGGACTAGCGGGATACACAGATACGCAGTATTTT. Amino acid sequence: CAISDLGLAGYTDTQYF.

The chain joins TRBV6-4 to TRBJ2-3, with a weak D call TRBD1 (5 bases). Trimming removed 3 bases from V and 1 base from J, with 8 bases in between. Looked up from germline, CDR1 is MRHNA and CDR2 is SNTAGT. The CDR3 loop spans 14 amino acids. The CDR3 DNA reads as TGTGCCAGCAGTGAAGGGGATGGCACAGATACGCAGTATTTT. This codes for CASSEGDGTDTQYF.

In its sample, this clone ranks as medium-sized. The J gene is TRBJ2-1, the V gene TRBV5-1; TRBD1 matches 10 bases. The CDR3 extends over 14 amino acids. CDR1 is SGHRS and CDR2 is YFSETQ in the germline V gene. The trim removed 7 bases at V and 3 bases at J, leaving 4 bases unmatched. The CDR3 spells CASSGTGDYNEQFF. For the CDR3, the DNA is TGCGCCAGCTCGGGGACAGGGGACTACAATGAGCAGTTCTTC.

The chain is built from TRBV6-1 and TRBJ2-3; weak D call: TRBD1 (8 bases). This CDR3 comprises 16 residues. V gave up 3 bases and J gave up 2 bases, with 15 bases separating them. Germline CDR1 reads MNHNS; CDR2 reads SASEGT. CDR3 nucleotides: TGTGCCAGCAGTGACACAGGGGGGGTTGCCACAGATACGCAGTATTTT. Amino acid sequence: CASSDTGGVATDTQYF.

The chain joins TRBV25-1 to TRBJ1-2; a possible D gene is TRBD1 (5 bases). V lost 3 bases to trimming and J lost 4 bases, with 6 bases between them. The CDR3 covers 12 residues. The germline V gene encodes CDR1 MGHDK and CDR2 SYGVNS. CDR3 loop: CASSDRVYGYTF. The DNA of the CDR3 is TGTGCCAGCAGTGACAGGGTCTATGGCTACACCTTC.